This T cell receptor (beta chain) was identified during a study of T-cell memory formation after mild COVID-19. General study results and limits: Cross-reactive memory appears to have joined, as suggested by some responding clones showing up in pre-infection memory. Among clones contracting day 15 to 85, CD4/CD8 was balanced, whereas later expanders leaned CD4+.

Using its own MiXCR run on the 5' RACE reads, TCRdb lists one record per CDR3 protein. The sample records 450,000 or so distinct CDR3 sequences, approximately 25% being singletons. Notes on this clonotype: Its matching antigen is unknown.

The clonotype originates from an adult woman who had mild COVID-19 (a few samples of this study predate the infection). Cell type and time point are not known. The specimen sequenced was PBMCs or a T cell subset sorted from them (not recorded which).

For the CDR3, the DNA is TGTGCCAGCGGAAGAACTTCGGGGACCCAGTACTTC. Protein: CASGRTSGTQYF. The chain couples TRBV5-6 to TRBJ2-5; D is unclear. CDR1 and CDR2 (germline): SGHDT, YYEEEE. The ends were cut back, 7 bases at V and 7 bases at J, with 14 bases in the middle. The CDR3 loop spans 12 amino acids.